This T cell receptor beta chain came from a study of T cell responses to AZD1222 COVID-19 vaccine. The V gene lost 2 bases and the J gene lost 8 bases, with 9 bases spanning the gap. In germline, CDR1 is MDHEN, CDR2 SYDVKM. The CDR3 extends over 13 amino acids. A single count supports this clone. Profiling relied on immunoSEQ multiplex PCR, and the TCRdb table lists in-frame clones only, not all of them. The table shows 250,000 to 300,000 clones, with almost 95% occurring only once. The sample in question was peripheral blood, obtained 28 days after the second AZD1222 dose. This chain connects TRBV28 to TRBJ1-4; D may be TRBD1 (6 bases). The TCR originated in an adult who received the AZD1222 COVID-19 vaccine. For the CDR3, the DNA is TGTGCCAGCAGTTTAGCAGGGGACGAAAAACTGTTTTTT. It codes for CASSLAGDEKLFF.